What follows are 5 T cell receptor beta chains derived from one specimen sequenced in a study of blood T cell repertoires in COVID-19. Data came from immunoSEQ multiplex PCR; TCRdb stores just in-frame clones and leaves some out. Counted here are roughly 200,000 clones, 85% occurring once; the ten biggest clones make up around a sixth. The sample consisted of PBMCs or T cells enriched from blood (not recorded which). These TCRs come from a man aged 40-50 years who had recovered from COVID-19.

This clone was seen a handful of times. The chain employs TRBV23-1 and TRBJ1-3, with 8 bases identical to TRBD1. TRBV23-1 is assigned to the ORF class and has an uncertain function. The J segment lost 0 bases and the V segment lost 4 bases, leaving 5 bases of the junction unmatched. The CDR3 runs to 16 residues. CDR3 amino acids: CASSPRDRSSGNTIYF. CDR3 coding DNA: TGCGCCAGCAGTCCGAGGGACAGGAGCTCTGGAAACACCATATATTTT.

This clone was recorded once. This chain joins TRBV5-1 and TRBJ2-1; 13 bases are a match to TRBD2. CDR3 size: 17 residues. The V gene's germline CDR1 is SGHRS and CDR2 YFSETQ. J lost 1 base, V lost 4 bases, and 5 bases had no gene match. CDR3 nucleotides: TGCGCCAGCAGCAGGGCGGGACTAGCGGGGTCCTACAATGAGCAGTTCTTC. Translation gives CASSRAGLAGSYNEQFF. The full variable domain, its missing parts supplied by reference TRBV5-1 and TRBJ2-1, is KAGVTQTPRYLIKTRGQQVTLSCSPISGHRSVSWYQQTPGQGLQFLFEYFSETQRNKGNFPGRFSGRQFSNSRSEMNVSTLELGDSALYLCASSRAGLAGSYNEQFFGPGTRLTVL.

The CDR3, as DNA: TGTGCCAGCAGTGACCCGGGTCAGCGGGTAGGGGATACGCAGTATTTT. It yields the protein CASSDPGQRVGDTQYF. V and J are TRBV2 and TRBJ2-3; D may be TRBD2 (6 bases). V lost 3 bases, J lost 6 bases, and 19 bases lay in between. CDR1 SNHLY and CDR2 FYNNEI come from the germline V gene. This CDR3 spans 16 amino acids.

V gene TRBV5-1 combines with J gene TRBJ1-2; TRBD1 matches 7 bases. From germline, CDR1 is SGHRS and CDR2 YFSETQ. The CDR3 consists of 13 residues. The V gene end was trimmed by 4 bases and the J gene end by 4 bases; junction bases not matched to a gene: 4. The CDR3 loop reads CASSRDSVYGYTF. The CDR3 DNA is TGCGCCAGCAGCCGGGACAGTGTCTATGGCTACACCTTC.

The V gene is TRBV5-5, the J gene TRBJ1-5, with 10 bases identical to TRBD1. The CDR3 is 17 residues long. Germline trimming cut 4 bases from V and 5 bases from J; bases unmatched to any gene: 12. CDR1 and CDR2 (germline): SGHKS, YYEKEE (reference sequence). DNA of the CDR3: TGTGCCAGCAGCCTTACGACAGGGGGCAGAGGGTATCAGCCCCAGCATTTT. Translating gives CASSLTTGGRGYQPQHF.